This T cell receptor beta chain was identified during a study of CD8 T cells in Susac syndrome. TEMRA cells were FACS-enriched, and CD8+ and CD4+ T cells were isolated negatively. Random hexamers primed reverse transcription of roughly 0.5 to 1 ug RNA. TCRdb re-called the immunoSEQ multiplex PCR reads with MiXCR, one entry per CDR3 protein. The sample has about 400,000 distinct CDR3 sequences; 75% to 90% are singletons. The CDR3 loop spans 17 amino acids. Looked up from germline, CDR1 is MNHEY and CDR2 is SMNVEV (reference sequence). Trimming shortened V by 8 bases and J by 0 bases, and 19 bases separated the two germline ends.

The clonotype originates from a human donor with multiple sclerosis. Sequenced input: CD8+ T cells from PBMCs. The V call is TRBV27, the J call TRBJ2-2; weak D call: TRBD1 (6 bases). CDR3 DNA sequence: TGTGCCAGCGGCCAACTAGAGTGGGGGCCGAACACCGGGGAGCTGTTTTTT. Translating it yields CASGQLEWGPNTGELFF.